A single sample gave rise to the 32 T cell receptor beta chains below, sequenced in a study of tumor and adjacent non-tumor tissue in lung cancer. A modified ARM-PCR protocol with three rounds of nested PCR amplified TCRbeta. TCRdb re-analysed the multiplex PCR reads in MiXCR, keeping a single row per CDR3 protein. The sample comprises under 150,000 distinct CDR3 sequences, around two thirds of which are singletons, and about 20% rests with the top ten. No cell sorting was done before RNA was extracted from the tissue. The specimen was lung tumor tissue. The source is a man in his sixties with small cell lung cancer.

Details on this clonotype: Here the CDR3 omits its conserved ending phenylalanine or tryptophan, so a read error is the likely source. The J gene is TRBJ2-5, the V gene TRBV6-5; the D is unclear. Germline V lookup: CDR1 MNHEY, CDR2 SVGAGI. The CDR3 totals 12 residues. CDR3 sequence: CTSRSPGETQYY. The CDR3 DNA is TGTACCAGCAGGTCCCCCGGGGAGACCCAGTACTAC.

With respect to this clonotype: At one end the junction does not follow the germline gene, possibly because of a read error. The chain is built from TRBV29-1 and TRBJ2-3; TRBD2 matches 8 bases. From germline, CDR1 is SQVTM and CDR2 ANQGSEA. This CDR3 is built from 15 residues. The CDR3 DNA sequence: TGCAGCGCCTCCTGGCTGCGGATGGGACTAGATACGAAGTATTTT. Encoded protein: CSASWLRMGLDTKYF.

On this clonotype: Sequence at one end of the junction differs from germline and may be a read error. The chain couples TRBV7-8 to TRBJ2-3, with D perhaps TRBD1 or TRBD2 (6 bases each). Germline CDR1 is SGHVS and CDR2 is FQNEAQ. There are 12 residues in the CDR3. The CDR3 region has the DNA TGTGCCACCCTCGGGGGCACAGATACGCAATATTTT. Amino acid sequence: CATLGGTDTQYF.

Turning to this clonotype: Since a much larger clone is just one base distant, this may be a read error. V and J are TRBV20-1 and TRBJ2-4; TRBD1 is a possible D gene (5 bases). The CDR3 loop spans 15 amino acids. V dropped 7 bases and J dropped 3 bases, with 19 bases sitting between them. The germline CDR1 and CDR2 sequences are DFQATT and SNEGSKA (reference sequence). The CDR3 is CSGVIFQGGKNIQYF. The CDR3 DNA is TGCAGTGGTGTCATCTTCCAGGGCGGCAAAAACATTCAGTACTTC.

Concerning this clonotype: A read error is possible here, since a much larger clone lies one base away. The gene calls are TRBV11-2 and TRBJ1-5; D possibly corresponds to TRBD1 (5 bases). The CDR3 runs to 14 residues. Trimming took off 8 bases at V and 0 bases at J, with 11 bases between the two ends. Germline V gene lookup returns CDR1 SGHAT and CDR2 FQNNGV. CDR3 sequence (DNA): TGTGCCAGCGATACAGGCTATAGCAATCAGCCCCAGCATTTT. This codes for CASDTGYSNQPQHF.

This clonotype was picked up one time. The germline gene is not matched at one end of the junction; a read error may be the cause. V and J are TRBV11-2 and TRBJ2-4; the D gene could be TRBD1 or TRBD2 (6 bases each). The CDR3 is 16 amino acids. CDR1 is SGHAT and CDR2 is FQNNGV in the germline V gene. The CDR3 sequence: CASSIGGSFAKNIQYF. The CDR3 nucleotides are TGTGCCAGCAGCATAGGGGGGAGCTTTGCCAAGAACATTCAGTACTTC.

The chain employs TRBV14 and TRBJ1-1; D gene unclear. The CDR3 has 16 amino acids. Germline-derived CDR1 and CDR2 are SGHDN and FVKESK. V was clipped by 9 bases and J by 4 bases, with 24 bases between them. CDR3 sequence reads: CARSRFFLAGVTEAFF. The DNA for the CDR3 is TGTGCCAGAAGCAGATTTTTTTTAGCGGGCGTCACTGAAGCTTTCTTT.

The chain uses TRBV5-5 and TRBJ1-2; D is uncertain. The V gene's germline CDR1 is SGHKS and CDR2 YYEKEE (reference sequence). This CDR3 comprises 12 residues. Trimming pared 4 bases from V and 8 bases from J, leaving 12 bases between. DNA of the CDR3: TGTGCCAGCAGCATCGACATGTTCGGCTACACCTTC. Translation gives CASSIDMFGYTF.

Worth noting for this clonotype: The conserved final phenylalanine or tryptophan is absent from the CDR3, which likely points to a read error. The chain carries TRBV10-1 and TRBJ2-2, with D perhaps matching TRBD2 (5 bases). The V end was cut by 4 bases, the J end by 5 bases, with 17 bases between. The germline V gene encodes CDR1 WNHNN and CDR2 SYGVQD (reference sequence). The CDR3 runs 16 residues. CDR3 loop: CASSVSVAAVTGELFS. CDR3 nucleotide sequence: TGCGCCAGCAGTGTGTCGGTGGCAGCGGTGACCGGGGAGCTGTTTTCT.

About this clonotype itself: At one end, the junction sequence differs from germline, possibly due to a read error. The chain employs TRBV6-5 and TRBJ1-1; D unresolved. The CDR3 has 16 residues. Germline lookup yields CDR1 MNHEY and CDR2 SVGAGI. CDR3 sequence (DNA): TGTGCCAGCAGTTACTTGGGAACCCAGTTGAACACTGAAACTTTCTTT. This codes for CASSYLGTQLNTETFF.

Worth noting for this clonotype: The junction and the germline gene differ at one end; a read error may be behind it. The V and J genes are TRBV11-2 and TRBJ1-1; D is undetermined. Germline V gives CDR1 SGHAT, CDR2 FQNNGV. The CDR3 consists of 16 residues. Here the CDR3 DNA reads TGTGTCAGCAGCTTATGCCCACAGCCGGGGATATGCCATGCTTTCTTT. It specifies CVSSLCPQPGICHAFF.

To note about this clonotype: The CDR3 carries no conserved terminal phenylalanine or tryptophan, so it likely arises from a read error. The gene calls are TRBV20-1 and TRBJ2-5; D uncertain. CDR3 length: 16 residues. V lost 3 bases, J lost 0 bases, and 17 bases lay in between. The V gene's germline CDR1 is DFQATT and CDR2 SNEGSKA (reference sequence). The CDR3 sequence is CSARDALSAHQETQYL. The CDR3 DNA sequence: TGCAGTGCTAGGGATGCCCTTTCAGCGCACCAAGAGACCCAGTACTTA.

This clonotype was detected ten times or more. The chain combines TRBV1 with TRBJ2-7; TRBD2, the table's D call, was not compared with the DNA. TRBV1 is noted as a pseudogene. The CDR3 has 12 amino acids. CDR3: CTSLGRAEEQYV. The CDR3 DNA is TGCACCAGCCTAGGGAGGGCGGAAGAGCAGTACGTC.

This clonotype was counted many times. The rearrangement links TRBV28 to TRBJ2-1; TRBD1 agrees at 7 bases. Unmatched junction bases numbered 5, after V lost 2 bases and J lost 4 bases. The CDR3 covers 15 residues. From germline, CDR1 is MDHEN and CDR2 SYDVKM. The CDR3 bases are TGTGCCAGCAGTTTAGGGGACAGAACGTACAATGAGCAGTTCTTC. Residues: CASSLGDRTYNEQFF.

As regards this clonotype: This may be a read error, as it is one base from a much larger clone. The CDR3 protein is CASSLFTTGGPYNEQFF. CDR3 DNA: TGCGCCAGCAGCCTTTTCACGACAGGGGGGCCTTACAATGAGCAGTTCTTC. The chain links TRBV5-1 to TRBJ2-1, with 9 bases matching TRBD1. Germline V gives CDR1 SGHRS, CDR2 YFSETQ. After removal of 4 bases from V and 4 bases from J, the junction contained 12 bases not matched to a gene. The CDR3 sequence is 17 residues long.

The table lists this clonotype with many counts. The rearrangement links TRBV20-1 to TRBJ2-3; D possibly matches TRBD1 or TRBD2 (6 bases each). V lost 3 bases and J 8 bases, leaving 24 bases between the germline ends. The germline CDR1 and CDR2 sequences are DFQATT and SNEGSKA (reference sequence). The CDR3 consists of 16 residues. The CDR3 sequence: CSARGAADLGGGTQYF. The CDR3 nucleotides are TGCAGTGCTAGGGGGGCGGCGGACCTTGGAGGGGGTACGCAGTATTTT.

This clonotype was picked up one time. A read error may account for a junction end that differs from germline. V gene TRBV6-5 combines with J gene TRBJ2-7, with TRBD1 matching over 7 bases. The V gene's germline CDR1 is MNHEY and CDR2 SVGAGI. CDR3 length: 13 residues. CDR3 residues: CVSSLQGQTGQYF. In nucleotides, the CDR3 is TGTGTCAGCAGTTTACAGGGGCAGACTGGGCAGTACTTC.

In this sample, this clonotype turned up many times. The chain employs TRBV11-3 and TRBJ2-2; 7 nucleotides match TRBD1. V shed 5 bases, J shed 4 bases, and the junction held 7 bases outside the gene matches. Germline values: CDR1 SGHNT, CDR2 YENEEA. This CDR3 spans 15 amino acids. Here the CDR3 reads CASSETGTVTGELFF. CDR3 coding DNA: TGTGCCAGCAGCGAGACCGGGACAGTCACCGGGGAGCTGTTTTTT. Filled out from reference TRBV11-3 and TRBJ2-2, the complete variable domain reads EAGVVQSPRYKIIEKKQPVAFWCNPISGHNTLYWYLQNLGQGPELLIRYENEEAVDDSQLPKDRFSAERLKGVDSTLKIQPAELGDSAVYLCASSETGTVTGELFFGEGSRLTVL.

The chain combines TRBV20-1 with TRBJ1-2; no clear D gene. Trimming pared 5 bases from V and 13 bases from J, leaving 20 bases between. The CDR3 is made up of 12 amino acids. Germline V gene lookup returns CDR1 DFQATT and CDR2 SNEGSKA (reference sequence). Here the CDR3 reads CSAPLPGRTLTF. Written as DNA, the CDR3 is TGCAGTGCTCCACTTCCAGGAAGAACCCTCACCTTC.

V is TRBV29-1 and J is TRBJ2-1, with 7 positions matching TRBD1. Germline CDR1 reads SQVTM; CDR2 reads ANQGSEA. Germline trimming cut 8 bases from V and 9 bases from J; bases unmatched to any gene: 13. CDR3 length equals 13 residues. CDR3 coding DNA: TGCAGCCATGAGGGGCAGGGGGATTGTGAGCAGTTCTTC. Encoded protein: CSHEGQGDCEQFF.

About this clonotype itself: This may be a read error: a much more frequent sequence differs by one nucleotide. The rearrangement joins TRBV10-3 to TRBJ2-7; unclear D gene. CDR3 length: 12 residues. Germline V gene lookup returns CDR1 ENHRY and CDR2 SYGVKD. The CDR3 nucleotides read TGTGCCATCAGTGACAAAACCTACGAGAAGTACTTC. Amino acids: CAISDKTYEKYF.

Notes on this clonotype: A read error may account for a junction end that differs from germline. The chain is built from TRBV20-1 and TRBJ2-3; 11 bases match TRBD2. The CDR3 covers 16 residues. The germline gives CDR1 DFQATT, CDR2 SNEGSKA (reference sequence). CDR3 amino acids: CSARDRLAGRLDTQYF. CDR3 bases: TGCAGTGCTAGAGATAGACTAGCGGGACGATTAGATACACAGTATTTT.

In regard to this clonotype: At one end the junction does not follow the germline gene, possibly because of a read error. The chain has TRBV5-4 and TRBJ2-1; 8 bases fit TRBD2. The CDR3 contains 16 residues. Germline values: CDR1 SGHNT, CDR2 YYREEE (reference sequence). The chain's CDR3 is CASSSLTSGSINEQLF. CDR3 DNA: TGTGCCAGCAGTTCCCTCACAAGCGGGAGCATCAATGAGCAGCTCTTC.

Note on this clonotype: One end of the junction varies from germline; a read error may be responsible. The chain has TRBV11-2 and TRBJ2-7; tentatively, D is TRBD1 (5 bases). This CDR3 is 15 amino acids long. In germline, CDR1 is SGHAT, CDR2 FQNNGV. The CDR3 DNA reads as TGTGCCAACAGCTTAGATAGGGGATCAGTCTACGAGCAATACTTC. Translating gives CANSLDRGSVYEQYF.

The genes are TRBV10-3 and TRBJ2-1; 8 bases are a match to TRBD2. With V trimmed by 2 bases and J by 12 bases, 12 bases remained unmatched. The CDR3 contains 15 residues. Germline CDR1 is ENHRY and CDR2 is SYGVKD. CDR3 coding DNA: TGTGCCATCAGTGAGCGAGATGGTAGCGGGATGGGGCAGTTCTTC. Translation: CAISERDGSGMGQFF.

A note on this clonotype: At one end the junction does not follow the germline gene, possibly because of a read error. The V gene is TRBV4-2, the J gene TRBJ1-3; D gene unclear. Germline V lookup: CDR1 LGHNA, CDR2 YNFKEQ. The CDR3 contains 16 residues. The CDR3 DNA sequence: TGTGCCAGCAGCCAAGAGTTCGGCGGTTCTGGAGACACCATATATTTT. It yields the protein CASSQEFGGSGDTIYF.

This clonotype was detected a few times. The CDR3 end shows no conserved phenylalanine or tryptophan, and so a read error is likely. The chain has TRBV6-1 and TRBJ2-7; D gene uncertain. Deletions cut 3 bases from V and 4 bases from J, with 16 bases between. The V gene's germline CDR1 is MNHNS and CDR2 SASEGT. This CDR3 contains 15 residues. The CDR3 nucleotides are TGTGCCAGCAGTGAGCTTGCACTACTGGCTTACGAGCAGTACTCC. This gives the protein CASSELALLAYEQYS.

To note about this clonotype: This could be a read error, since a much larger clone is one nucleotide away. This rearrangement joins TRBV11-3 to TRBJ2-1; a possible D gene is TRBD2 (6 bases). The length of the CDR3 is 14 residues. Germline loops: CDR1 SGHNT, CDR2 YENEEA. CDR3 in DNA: TGTGCCAGCAGCTCATACCGGGGGAGCGATGATCAGTTCTTC. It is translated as CASSSYRGSDDQFF. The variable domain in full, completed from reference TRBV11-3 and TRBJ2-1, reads EAGVVQSPRYKIIEKKQPVAFWCNPISGHNTLYWYLQNLGQGPELLIRYENEEAVDDSQLPKDRFSAERLKGVDSTLKIQPAELGDSAVYLCASSSYRGSDDQFFGPGTRLTVL.

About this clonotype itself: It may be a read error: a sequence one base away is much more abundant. The CDR3 DNA is TGTGCCAACAGCTTGAACACCGGGGAGCTGTTTTTT. Translated: CANSLNTGELFF. V and J are TRBV5-4 and TRBJ2-2, with D hard to call. CDR1 SGHNT and CDR2 YYREEE come from the germline V gene (reference sequence). The CDR3 sequence is 12 residues long.

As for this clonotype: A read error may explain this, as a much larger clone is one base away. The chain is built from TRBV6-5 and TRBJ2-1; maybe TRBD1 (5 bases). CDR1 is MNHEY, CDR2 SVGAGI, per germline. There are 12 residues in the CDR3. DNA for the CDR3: TGTTCCAGCAGGGCCATACACAATGAGCAGTTCTTC. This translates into CSSRAIHNEQFF.

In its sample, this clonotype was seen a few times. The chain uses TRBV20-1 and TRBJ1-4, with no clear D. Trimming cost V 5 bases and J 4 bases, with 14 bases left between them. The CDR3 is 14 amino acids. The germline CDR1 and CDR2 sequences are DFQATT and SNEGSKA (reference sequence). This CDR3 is CSAANPSINEKLFF. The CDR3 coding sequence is TGCAGTGCTGCGAACCCGTCGATTAATGAAAAACTGTTTTTT.

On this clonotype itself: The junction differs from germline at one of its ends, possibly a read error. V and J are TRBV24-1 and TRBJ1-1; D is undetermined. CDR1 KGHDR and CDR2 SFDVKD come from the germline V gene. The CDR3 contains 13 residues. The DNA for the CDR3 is TGTACCACCACGAACAACATGAACACTGAAGCTTTCTTT. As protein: CTTTNNMNTEAFF.